A selection of T cell receptor beta chains follows, all from one sample in a study of blood T cell repertoires in COVID-19. Some clones are missing from TCRdb's copy, which holds only in-frame ones; the method was immunoSEQ multiplex PCR. The table shows 100,000 to 150,000 clones, with about 89% occurring only once. Sequencing was carried out using peripheral blood. These receptors originate from a woman in her 70s with COVID-19, enrolled during active disease. Each CDR3 is given without its conserved first and last residue.

J: TRBJ2-2
V: TRBV18
CDR3: ASSPGGNGELF

J: TRBJ1-3
V: TRBV28
CDR3: ASRTGAGNTIY

J: TRBJ2-7
V: TRBV11-2
CDR3: ASSLLAGGASYEQY

J: TRBJ2-2
V: TRBV5-6
CDR3: ASSDQPPGLAPGELF

J: TRBJ2-7
V: TRBV7-2
CDR3: ASSLELAFSEQY

J: TRBJ1-5
V: TRBV6-2/TRBV6-3
CDR3: ASSYSGDRATKSNQPQH

J: TRBJ1-1
V: TRBV11-1
CDR3: ASSPDRVITEAF

J: TRBJ1-2
V: TRBV21-1
CDR3: ASTATGRDGYT

J: TRBJ2-2
V: TRBV19
CDR3: ASSHTGQGFGELF

J: TRBJ1-2
V: TRBV5-4
CDR3: ASSLAWVPGVSGNYGYT

J: TRBJ1-5
V: TRBV6-2/TRBV6-3
CDR3: ASSSPGQPQH

J: TRBJ2-1
V: TRBV5-1
CDR3: ASSSLAGGTNEQF

J: TRBJ2-1
V: TRBV5-6
CDR3: ASSQTTSGGRDEQF

J: TRBJ2-7
V: TRBV12-3/TRBV12-4
CDR3: ASSETRGEQY

J: TRBJ1-1
V: TRBV19
CDR3: PKTAGGNLTEAF

J: TRBJ2-6
V: TRBV7-2
CDR3: ASGRGPFSGANVLT

J: TRBJ1-1
V: TRBV28
CDR3: ASSRQENTEAF

J: TRBJ1-6
V: TRBV20-1
CDR3: SASEGRVDSPLH

J: TRBJ2-3
V: TRBV19
CDR3: ASRGGVGTDTQY

J: TRBJ2-2
V: TRBV5-6
CDR3: ASSKDRSAGELF

J: TRBJ2-1
V: TRBV9
CDR3: ASSPGTRNYNEQF

J: TRBJ1-6
V: TRBV2
CDR3: ASSEDRGQHNSPLH

J: TRBJ2-7
V: TRBV2
CDR3: ASRRAYEQY

J: TRBJ2-5
V: TRBV2
CDR3: ASPKGWLAGQETQY

J: TRBJ1-4
V: TRBV18
CDR3: ASSPVPASTNEKLF

J: TRBJ1-5
V: TRBV5-1
CDR3: ASSRQGYSNQPQH

J: TRBJ1-6
V: TRBV6-1
CDR3: ASSEKGGGQGHSPLH

J: TRBJ2-1
V: TRBV5-1
CDR3: ASRPGTGNNEQF

J: TRBJ1-5
V: TRBV19
CDR3: ASIVGQDSNQPQH

J: TRBJ1-6
V: TRBV11-2
CDR3: ASSLELRGNSPLH

J: TRBJ1-6
V: TRBV5-1
CDR3: ASSLDGQGNSPLH

J: TRBJ1-1
V: TRBV7-9
CDR3: ASSTTGSEAF

J: TRBJ1-1
V: TRBV2
CDR3: ASSEERGGLQAF

J: TRBJ1-1
V: TRBV10-2
CDR3: ASSNRRGLNTEAF

J: TRBJ1-4
V: TRBV28
CDR3: ASSGGGITNEKLF

J: TRBJ2-5
V: TRBV7-8
CDR3: ASSLVGGGVTQETQY

J: TRBJ1-5
V: TRBV5-5
CDR3: ASSLRRLRTDQPQH

J: TRBJ1-4
V: TRBV2
CDR3: ASSPKTDWILKNKLF

J: TRBJ1-5
V: TRBV30
CDR3: AWSVGSGVNQPQH

J: TRBJ1-1
V: TRBV13
CDR3: ASSQSGTGYTEAF

J: TRBJ2-7
V: TRBV9
CDR3: ASSVGGQPYEQY

J: TRBJ2-1
V: TRBV18
CDR3: ASSPAGTGNEQF

J: TRBJ1-2
V: TRBV27
CDR3: ASSLSTGYGYT

J: TRBJ1-4
V: TRBV2
CDR3: ASSRLTGLNEKLF

J: TRBJ1-1
V: TRBV6-5
CDR3: ASLPPTGQNTEAF

J: TRBJ2-7
V: TRBV7-8
CDR3: ASSLGQGVSEQY

J: TRBJ2-3
V: TRBV7-6
CDR3: ASSRTGGAGTDTQY

J: TRBJ1-2
V: TRBV4-1
CDR3: ASSQTTDNYGYT

J: TRBJ2-3
V: TRBV11-1
CDR3: ASSSRQGPTTDTQY

J: TRBJ2-3
V: TRBV28
CDR3: ASSLNGGGQDTQY

J: TRBJ1-6
V: TRBV5-4
CDR3: ASSGGTADTPLH

J: TRBJ1-1
V: TRBV19
CDR3: ASRLDGSAEAF

J: TRBJ1-2
V: TRBV7-2
CDR3: ASSNTNRGDNYGYT

J: TRBJ1-1
V: TRBV6-2/TRBV6-3
CDR3: ASSTASGSEAF

J: TRBJ1-4
V: TRBV28
CDR3: ASSSGLSTNEKLF

J: TRBJ1-2
V: TRBV3-1/TRBV3-2
CDR3: ASSQRGIGYT

J: TRBJ2-3
V: TRBV24-1
CDR3: ATSDLKRGLAGGRIDTQY

J: TRBJ2-5
V: TRBV24-1
CDR3: ATSDPGQGAGGQETQY

J: TRBJ1-5
V: TRBV16
CDR3: ASSHPIGGAWQPQH

J: TRBJ1-6
V: TRBV21-1
CDR3: ASSTQATGNNSPLH